A selection of T cell receptor beta chains follows, all from one sample in a study of shared clonotypes between healthy human individuals. Libraries were prepared by immunoSEQ multiplex PCR; TCRdb keeps only in-frame clonotypes and omits some of them. The table records over a million clones, approximately 97% of them present only once. The material sequenced was naive CD4+ T cells sorted from blood. These receptors all stem from a man aged 25-45 years in good health. Both conserved end residues are part of each CDR3. A D gene is named only where the DNA matches it firmly. The size of a clone is reported for some rows only, either as once, few or many, or as a class for expanded clones.

v_call: TRBV2; d_call: NA; clone_size: few; j_call: TRBJ1-5; cdr3_aa: CASSEGLGEPQHF; cdr3_nt: TGTGCCAGCAGTGAGGGACTGGGAGAGCCCCAGCATTTT
v_call: TRBV19; d_call: NA; clone_size: NA; j_call: TRBJ2-7; cdr3_aa: CASSTRTSSEQYF; cdr3_nt: TGTGCCAGTAGTACCCGGACATCCTCCGAGCAGTACTTC
v_call: TRBV18; d_call: TRBD2; clone_size: NA; j_call: TRBJ2-7; cdr3_aa: CASSLHRLAAYEQYF; cdr3_nt: TGTGCCAGCTCACTACATCGGCTAGCGGCATACGAGCAGTACTTC
v_call: TRBV11-2; d_call: NA; clone_size: NA; j_call: TRBJ2-2; cdr3_aa: CASSKDRSLGELFF; cdr3_nt: TGTGCCAGCAGCAAAGACAGGTCCCTAGGGGAGCTGTTTTTT
v_call: TRBV7-2; d_call: TRBD1; clone_size: NA; j_call: TRBJ2-5; cdr3_aa: CASSSWTGEETQYF; cdr3_nt: TGTGCCAGCAGCTCTTGGACAGGGGAAGAGACCCAGTACTTC
v_call: TRBV28; d_call: NA; clone_size: NA; j_call: TRBJ1-2; cdr3_aa: CASREDTNYGYTF; cdr3_nt: TGTGCCAGCAGAGAAGACACTAACTATGGCTACACCTTC
v_call: TRBV5-1; d_call: NA; clone_size: NA; j_call: TRBJ1-1; cdr3_aa: CASSLKRRTEAFF; cdr3_nt: TGCGCCAGCAGCTTGAAACGACGCACTGAAGCTTTCTTT
v_call: TRBV14; d_call: NA; clone_size: NA; j_call: TRBJ2-4; cdr3_aa: CASSQETGKRNIQYF; cdr3_nt: TGTGCCAGCAGCCAGGAAACAGGGAAACGGAACATTCAGTACTTC
v_call: TRBV5-1; d_call: NA; clone_size: NA; j_call: TRBJ2-7; cdr3_aa: CASSLDPSSHEQYF; cdr3_nt: TGCGCCAGCAGCTTGGACCCTAGCTCCCACGAGCAGTACTTC
v_call: TRBV5-6; d_call: NA; clone_size: NA; j_call: TRBJ1-2; cdr3_aa: CASTLSGRPSYYGYTF; cdr3_nt: TGTGCCAGCACCCTTTCGGGACGGCCTTCTTACTATGGCTACACCTTC
v_call: TRBV5-6; d_call: NA; clone_size: once; j_call: TRBJ2-1; cdr3_aa: CASSLGLAPYNEQFF; cdr3_nt: TGTGCCAGCAGCTTGGGGCTAGCTCCGTACAATGAGCAGTTCTTC
v_call: TRBV11-2; d_call: TRBD1; clone_size: once; j_call: TRBJ2-7; cdr3_aa: CASSFGDSSYEQYF; cdr3_nt: TGTGCCAGCAGCTTCGGGGACAGTTCCTACGAGCAGTACTTC
v_call: TRBV6-6; d_call: TRBD1; clone_size: NA; j_call: TRBJ2-1; cdr3_aa: CASSSPGQGRPNEQFF; cdr3_nt: TGTGCCAGCAGTTCCCCGGGACAGGGTAGACCCAATGAGCAGTTCTTC
v_call: TRBV7-3; d_call: NA; clone_size: NA; j_call: TRBJ2-1; cdr3_aa: CASSLTGDAYNEQFF; cdr3_nt: TGTGCCAGCAGCTTAACCGGGGATGCCTACAATGAGCAGTTCTTC
v_call: TRBV5-4; d_call: TRBD2; clone_size: NA; j_call: TRBJ2-7; cdr3_aa: CASSKGLAGVDEQYF; cdr3_nt: TGTGCCAGCAGCAAGGGACTAGCGGGAGTCGACGAGCAGTACTTC
v_call: TRBV10-3; d_call: NA; clone_size: NA; j_call: TRBJ2-1; cdr3_aa: CAIEGLDDQQFF; cdr3_nt: TGTGCCATCGAGGGACTGGATGATCAGCAGTTCTTC
v_call: TRBV7-9; d_call: NA; clone_size: NA; j_call: TRBJ1-1; cdr3_aa: CASSLVGGVLVNTEAFF; cdr3_nt: TGTGCCAGCAGCTTAGTTGGGGGGGTATTGGTGAACACTGAAGCTTTCTTT
v_call: TRBV9; d_call: NA; clone_size: NA; j_call: TRBJ1-4; cdr3_aa: CASSVDPRGEKLFF; cdr3_nt: TGTGCCAGCAGCGTAGATCCTCGGGGGGAAAAACTGTTTTTT
v_call: TRBV27; d_call: TRBD1; clone_size: NA; j_call: TRBJ1-2; cdr3_aa: CASSLQPLLRGHNNYGYTF; cdr3_nt: TGTGCCAGCAGTTTACAACCTTTGTTGAGGGGGCACAATAACTATGGCTACACCTTC
v_call: TRBV6-1; d_call: TRBD1; clone_size: NA; j_call: TRBJ2-3; cdr3_aa: CASSANRGTDTQYF; cdr3_nt: TGTGCCAGCAGTGCCAACAGGGGGACGGATACGCAGTATTTT
v_call: TRBV28; d_call: NA; clone_size: NA; j_call: TRBJ1-2; cdr3_aa: CASTFGTVNYGYTF; cdr3_nt: TGTGCCAGCACCTTCGGTACAGTAAACTATGGCTACACCTTC
v_call: TRBV7-9; d_call: NA; clone_size: NA; j_call: TRBJ2-5; cdr3_aa: CASSLGWQGIETQYF; cdr3_nt: TGTGCCAGCAGCTTAGGTTGGCAGGGGATAGAGACCCAGTACTTC